Sequencing of this TCR beta chain was carried out in a study of OX40 agonist ivuxolimab in advanced cancers. The study, taken as a whole, reports: At 0.1-3.0 mg/kg, partial responders had clonal expansion among the lowest observed.

About this clone itself: Its antigen is not known.

Germline V CDR1 and CDR2: MNHEY, SMNVEV (reference sequence). V was cut by 1 base and J by 7 bases, with 10 bases left in between. CDR3 size: 13 residues. Autoimmune disease history or systemic immunosuppression barred patients. Repertoires were generated with immunoSEQ multiplex PCR, while TCRdb's copy carries only in-frame clones and drops some. Here the sample spans some 64,000 clones, 75% to 95% being singletons. The chain combines TRBV27 with TRBJ2-5; a possible D gene is TRBD1 (5 bases). Sequenced here: CD4+ or CD8+ T cells sorted from blood, sampled in a trial of the OX40 agonist ivuxolimab. This TCR derives from an adult with an advanced solid tumor such as melanoma, head and neck, liver or kidney cancer. The CDR3 is CASSLFKTGTQYF. CDR3 nucleotides: TGTGCCAGCAGTTTATTTAAAACAGGGACCCAGTACTTC.